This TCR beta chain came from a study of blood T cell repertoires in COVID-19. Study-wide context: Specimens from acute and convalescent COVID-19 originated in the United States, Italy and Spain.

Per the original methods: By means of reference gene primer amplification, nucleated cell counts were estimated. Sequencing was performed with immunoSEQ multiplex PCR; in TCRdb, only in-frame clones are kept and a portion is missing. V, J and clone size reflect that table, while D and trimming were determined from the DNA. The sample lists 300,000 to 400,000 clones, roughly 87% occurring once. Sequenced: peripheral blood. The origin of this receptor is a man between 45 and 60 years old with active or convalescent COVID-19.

The CDR3 loop reads CASSMTQGSYGYTF. The CDR3 DNA reads TGTGCCAGTAGTATGACCCAGGGATCTTATGGCTACACCTTC. The gene calls are TRBV19 and TRBJ1-2; possible D gene TRBD1, 5 bases. The CDR3 extends over 14 amino acids. Trimming cost V 3 bases and J 5 bases, with 13 bases left between them. CDR1 is LNHDA, CDR2 SQIVND, per germline (reference sequence).